The T cell receptor (beta chain) under discussion was sequenced for a study of response to subunit inactivated influenza vaccine. Germline V gives CDR1 SNHLY, CDR2 FYNNEI. The CDR3 consists of 11 residues. Findings of the study overall: Authors suggested each seasonal influenza vaccination recruits few new T cells.

There are many counts of this clonotype. Its cognate antigen is unknown. A read error may produce the germline difference seen at one junction end. TCRdb used MiXCR to reprocess the RT-PCR reads, holding one entry per CDR3 protein. The sample contains about 700,000 distinct CDR3 sequences, 15% to 19% of which appear only once. The rearrangement joins TRBV2 to TRBJ1-3; 10 bases align to TRBD1. Source: PBMCs from blood, taken about 11 days after vaccination. This TCR was recovered from a man aged 50 to 59 who received an inactivated influenza vaccine. The DNA of the CDR3 is TGTGCCAGCTGGGGCCGACAGGGGGCTGTATTT. It is translated as CASWGRQGAVF.